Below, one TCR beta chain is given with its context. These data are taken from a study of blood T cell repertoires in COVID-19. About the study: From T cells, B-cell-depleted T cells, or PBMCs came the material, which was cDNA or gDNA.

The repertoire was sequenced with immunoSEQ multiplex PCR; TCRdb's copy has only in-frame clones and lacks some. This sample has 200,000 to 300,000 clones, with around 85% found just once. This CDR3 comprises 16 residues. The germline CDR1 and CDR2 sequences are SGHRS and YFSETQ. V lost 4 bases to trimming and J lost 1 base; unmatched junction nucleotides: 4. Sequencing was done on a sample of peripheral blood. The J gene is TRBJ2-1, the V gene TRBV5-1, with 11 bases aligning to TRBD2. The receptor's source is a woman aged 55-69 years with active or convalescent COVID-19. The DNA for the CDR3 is TGCGCCAGCAGCCCTGGGACTAGCGGTTCCTACAATGAGCAGTTCTTC. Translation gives CASSPGTSGSYNEQFF.